This T cell receptor (beta chain) was recovered during a study of spatial heterogeneity in lung cancer. Findings of the study overall: The appearance of ubiquitous expanded tumor TCRs in blood was greater at resection than follow-up.

TCRdb re-called the 5' RACE reads through MiXCR, storing one row per CDR3 protein. The table lists roughly 25,000 distinct CDR3 sequences, about 7% of them singletons. As concerns this clonotype: Its antigen is unknown.

Specified time point: sample taken at primary tumor resection. A total of approximately 70 untreated early-stage non-small cell lung cancer patients served as donors. The CDR3 sequence is 15 residues long. V was pared by 1 base and J by 8 bases, with 15 bases between. Per the germline V gene, CDR1 is SGHVS and CDR2 is FQNEAQ. The genes are TRBV7-8 and TRBJ2-1, with D unresolved. This receptor was taken from a male donor with early-stage non-small cell lung cancer. The specimen was PBMCs, collected at surgery. CDR3 DNA: TGTGCCAGCAGCTTAGAGCCTAGTGTGGGCTATGAGCAGTTCTTC. Translating it yields CASSLEPSVGYEQFF.